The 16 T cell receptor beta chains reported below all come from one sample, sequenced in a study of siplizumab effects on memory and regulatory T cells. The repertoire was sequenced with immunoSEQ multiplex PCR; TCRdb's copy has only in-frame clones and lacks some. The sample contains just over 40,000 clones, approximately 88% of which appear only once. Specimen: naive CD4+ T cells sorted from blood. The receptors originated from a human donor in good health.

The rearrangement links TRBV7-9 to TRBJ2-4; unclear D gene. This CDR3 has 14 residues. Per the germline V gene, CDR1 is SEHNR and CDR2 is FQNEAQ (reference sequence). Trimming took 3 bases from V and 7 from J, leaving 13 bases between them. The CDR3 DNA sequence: TGTGCCAGCAGCTTCAACCCGGCGGTGAACATTCAGTACTTC. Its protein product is CASSFNPAVNIQYF.

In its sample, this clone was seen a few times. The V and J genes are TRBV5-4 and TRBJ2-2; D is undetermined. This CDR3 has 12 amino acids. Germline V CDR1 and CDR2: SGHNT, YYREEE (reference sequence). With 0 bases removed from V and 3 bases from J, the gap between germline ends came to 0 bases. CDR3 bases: TGTGCCAGCAGCTTGGACACCGGGGAGCTGTTTTTT. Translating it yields CASSLDTGELFF.

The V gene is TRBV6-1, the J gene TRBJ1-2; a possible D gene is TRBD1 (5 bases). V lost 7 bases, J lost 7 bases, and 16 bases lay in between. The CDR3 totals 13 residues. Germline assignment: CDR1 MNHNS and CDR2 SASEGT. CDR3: CASNLDTATGYTF. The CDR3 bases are TGTGCCAGCAACTTGGACACGGCGACTGGCTACACCTTC.

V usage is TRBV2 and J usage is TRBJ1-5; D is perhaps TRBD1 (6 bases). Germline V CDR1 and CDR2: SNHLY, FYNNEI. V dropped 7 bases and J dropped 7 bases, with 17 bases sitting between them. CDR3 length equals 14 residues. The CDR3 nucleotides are TGTGCCAGCAATCCGGACAGTCCTTCCCAGCCCCAGCATTTT. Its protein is CASNPDSPSQPQHF.

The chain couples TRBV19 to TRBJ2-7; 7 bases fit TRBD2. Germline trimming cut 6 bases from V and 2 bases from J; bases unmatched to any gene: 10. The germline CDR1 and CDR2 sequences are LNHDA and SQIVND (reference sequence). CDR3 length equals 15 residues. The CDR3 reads CASRPGTTIPYEQYF. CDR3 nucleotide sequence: TGTGCCAGTAGGCCCGGGACTACGATTCCCTACGAGCAGTACTTC.

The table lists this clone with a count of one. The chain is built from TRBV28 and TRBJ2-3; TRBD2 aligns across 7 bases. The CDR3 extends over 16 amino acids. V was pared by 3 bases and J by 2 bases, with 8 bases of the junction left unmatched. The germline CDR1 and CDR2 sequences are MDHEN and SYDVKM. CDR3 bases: TGTGCCAGCAGTTTGGGGGGGAAGGGATACACAGATACGCAGTATTTT. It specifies CASSLGGKGYTDTQYF.

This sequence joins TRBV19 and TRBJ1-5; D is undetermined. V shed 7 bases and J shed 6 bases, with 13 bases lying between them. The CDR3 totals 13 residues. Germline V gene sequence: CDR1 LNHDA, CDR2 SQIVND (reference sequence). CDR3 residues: CASNWALSQPQHF. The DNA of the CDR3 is TGTGCCAGTAATTGGGCCCTCAGTCAGCCCCAGCATTTT.

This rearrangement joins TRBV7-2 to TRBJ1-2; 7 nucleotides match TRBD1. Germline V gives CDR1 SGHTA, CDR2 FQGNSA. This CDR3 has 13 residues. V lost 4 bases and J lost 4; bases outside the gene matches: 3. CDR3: CASSSGQAYGYTF. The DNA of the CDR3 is TGTGCCAGCAGCTCCGGACAGGCCTATGGCTACACCTTC.

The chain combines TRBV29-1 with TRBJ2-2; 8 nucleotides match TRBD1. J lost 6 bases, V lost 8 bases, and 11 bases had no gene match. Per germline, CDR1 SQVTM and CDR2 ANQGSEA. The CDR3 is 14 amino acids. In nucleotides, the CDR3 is TGCAGCTCCAGGACAGGGAGCCTATCCGGGGAGCTGTTTTTT. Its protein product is CSSRTGSLSGELFF.

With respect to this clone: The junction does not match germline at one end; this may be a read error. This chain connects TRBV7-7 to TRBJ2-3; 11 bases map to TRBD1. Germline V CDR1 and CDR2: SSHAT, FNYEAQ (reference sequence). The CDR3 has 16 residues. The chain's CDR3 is CASSLGGQGAADTQYF. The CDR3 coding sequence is TGTGCTAGCAGCTTAGGCGGACAGGGGGCTGCAGATACGCAGTATTTT.

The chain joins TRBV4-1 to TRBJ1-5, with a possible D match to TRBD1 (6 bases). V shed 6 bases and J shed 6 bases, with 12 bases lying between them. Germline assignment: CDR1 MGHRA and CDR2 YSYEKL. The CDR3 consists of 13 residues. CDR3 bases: TGCGCCAGCAGTGACAGGATGGTTCAGCCCCAGCATTTT. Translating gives CASSDRMVQPQHF.

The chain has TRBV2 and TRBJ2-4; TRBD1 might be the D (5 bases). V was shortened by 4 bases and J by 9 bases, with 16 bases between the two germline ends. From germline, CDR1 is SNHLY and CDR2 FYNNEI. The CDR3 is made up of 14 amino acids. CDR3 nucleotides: TGTGCCAGCAGTGCAGGGATTAGCTTGGTCATTCAGTACTTC. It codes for CASSAGISLVIQYF.

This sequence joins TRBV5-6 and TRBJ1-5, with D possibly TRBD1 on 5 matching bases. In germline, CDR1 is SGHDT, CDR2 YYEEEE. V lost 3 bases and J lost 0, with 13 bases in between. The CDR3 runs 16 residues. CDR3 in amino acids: CASSWSDSLSNQPQHF. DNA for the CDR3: TGTGCCAGCAGCTGGTCCGACAGTCTTAGCAATCAGCCCCAGCATTTT.

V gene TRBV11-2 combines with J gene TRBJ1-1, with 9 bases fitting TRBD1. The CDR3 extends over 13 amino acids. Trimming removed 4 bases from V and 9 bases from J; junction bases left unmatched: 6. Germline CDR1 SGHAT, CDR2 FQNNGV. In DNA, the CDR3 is TGTGCCAGCAGCTCGGTGGGGACAGGGAAAGCTTTCTTT. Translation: CASSSVGTGKAFF.

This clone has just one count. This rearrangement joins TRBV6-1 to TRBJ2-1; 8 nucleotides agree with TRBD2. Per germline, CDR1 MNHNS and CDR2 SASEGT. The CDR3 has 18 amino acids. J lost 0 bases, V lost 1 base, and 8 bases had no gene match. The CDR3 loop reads CASSEVYSGILSYNEQFF. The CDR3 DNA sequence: TGTGCCAGCAGTGAAGTCTATAGCGGGATCCTCTCCTACAATGAGCAGTTCTTC.

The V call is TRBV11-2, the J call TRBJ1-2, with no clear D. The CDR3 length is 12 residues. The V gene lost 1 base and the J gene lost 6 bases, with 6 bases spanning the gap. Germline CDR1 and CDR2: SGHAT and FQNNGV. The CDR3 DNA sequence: TGTGCCAGCAGCTTAGCCCGGGATGGCTACACCTTC. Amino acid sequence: CASSLARDGYTF.